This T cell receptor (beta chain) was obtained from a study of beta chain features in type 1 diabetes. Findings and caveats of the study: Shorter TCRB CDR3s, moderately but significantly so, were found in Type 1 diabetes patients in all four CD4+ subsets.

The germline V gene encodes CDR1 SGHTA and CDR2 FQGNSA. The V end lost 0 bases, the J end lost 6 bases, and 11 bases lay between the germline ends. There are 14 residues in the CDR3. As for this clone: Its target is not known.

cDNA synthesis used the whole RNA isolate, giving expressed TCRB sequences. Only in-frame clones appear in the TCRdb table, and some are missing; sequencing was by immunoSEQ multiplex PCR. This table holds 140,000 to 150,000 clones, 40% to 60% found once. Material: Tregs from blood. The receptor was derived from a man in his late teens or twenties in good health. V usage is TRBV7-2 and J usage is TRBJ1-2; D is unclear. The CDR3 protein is CASSLAPTAHGYTF. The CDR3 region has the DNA TGTGCCAGCAGCTTAGCCCCCACAGCCCATGGCTACACCTTC. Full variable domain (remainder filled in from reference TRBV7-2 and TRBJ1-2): GAGVSQSPSNKVTEKGKDVELRCDPISGHTALYWYRQSLGQGLEFLIYFQGNSAPDKSGLPSDRFSAERTGGSVSTLTIQRTQQEDSAVYLCASSLAPTAHGYTFGSGTRLTVV.